This T cell receptor beta chain was captured by sequencing in a study of cytomegalovirus exposure and HLA in healthy donors. The PCR ran on 60 Vbeta and 13 Jbeta primers. As originally analysed: It was a later analysis that counted tens of millions of unique TCR beta chains, of which some 9.9 million were shared. Generated by immunoSEQ multiplex PCR, the TCRdb table keeps only in-frame clones and is missing some. For V, J and clone size, that table is used; D and trimming come from the DNA. The profile shows tens of thousands of clones, 60% to 85% of them singletons. Among the donors, all were healthy bone marrow donors. This CDR3 has 12 amino acids. Looked up from germline, CDR1 is ENHRY and CDR2 is SYGVKD. Trimming at V came to 11 bases and at J to 1 base, leaving 4 bases not matched to a gene.

The J gene is TRBJ2-7, the V gene TRBV10-3; 8 nucleotides align to TRBD2. The sample taken for sequencing was PBMCs. The sequence was obtained from a woman in her thirties or forties in good health and CMV-seropositive. The CDR3 here is CAVGLASYEQYF. CDR3 coding DNA: TGTGCCGTAGGACTAGCATCCTACGAGCAGTACTTC.